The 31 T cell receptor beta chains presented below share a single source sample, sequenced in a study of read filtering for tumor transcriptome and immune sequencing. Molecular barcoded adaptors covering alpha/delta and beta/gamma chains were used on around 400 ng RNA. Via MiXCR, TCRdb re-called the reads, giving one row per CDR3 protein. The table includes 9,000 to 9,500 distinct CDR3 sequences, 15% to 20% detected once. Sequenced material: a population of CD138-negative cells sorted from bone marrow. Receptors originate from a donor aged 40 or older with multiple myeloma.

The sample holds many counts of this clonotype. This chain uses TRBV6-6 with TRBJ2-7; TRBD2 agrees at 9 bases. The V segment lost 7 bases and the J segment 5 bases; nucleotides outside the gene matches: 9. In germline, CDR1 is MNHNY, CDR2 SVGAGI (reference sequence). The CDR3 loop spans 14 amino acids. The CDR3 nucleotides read TGTGCCAGCAACGAGGCGGGAGGGCCCAACGAGCAGTACTTC. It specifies CASNEAGGPNEQYF.

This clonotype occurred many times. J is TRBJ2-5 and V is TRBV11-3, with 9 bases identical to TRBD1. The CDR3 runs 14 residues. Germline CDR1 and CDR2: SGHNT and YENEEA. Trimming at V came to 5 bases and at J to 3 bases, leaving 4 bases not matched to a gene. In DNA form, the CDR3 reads TGTGCCAGCAGCCCGGGACAGGGCGAAGAGACCCAGTACTTC. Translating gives CASSPGQGEETQYF. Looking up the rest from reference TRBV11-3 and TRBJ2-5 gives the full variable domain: EAGVVQSPRYKIIEKKQPVAFWCNPISGHNTLYWYLQNLGQGPELLIRYENEEAVDDSQLPKDRFSAERLKGVDSTLKIQPAELGDSAVYLCASSPGQGEETQYFGPGTRLLVL.

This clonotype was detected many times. CDR3 region: CASSQEGRQPQHF. CDR3 in DNA: TGCGCCAGCAGCCAAGAGGGGAGACAGCCCCAGCATTTT. This chain connects TRBV4-1 to TRBJ1-5; D is undetermined. The length of the CDR3 is 13 residues. CDR1 is MGHRA and CDR2 is YSYEKL in the germline V gene. The ends were cut back, 0 bases at V and 7 bases at J, with 7 bases in the middle.

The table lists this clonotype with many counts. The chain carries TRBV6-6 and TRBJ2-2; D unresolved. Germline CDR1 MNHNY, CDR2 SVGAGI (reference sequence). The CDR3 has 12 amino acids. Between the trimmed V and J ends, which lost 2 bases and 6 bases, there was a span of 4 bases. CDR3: CASSYVAGELFF. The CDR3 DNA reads TGTGCCAGCAGTTACGTTGCCGGGGAGCTGTTTTTT.

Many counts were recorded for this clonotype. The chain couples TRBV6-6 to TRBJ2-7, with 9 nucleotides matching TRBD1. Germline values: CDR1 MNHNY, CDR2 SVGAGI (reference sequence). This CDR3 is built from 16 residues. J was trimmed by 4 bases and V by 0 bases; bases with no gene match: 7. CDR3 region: CASSYSGDRVMYEQYF. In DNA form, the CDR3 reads TGTGCCAGCAGTTACTCGGGGGACAGGGTTATGTACGAGCAGTACTTC.

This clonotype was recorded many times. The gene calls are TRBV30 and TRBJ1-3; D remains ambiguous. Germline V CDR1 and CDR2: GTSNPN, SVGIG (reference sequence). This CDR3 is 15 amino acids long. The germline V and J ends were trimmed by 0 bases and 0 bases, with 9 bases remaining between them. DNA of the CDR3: TGTGCCTGGAGTGTGCGGCTGACCTCTGGAAACACCATATATTTT. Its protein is CAWSVRLTSGNTIYF.

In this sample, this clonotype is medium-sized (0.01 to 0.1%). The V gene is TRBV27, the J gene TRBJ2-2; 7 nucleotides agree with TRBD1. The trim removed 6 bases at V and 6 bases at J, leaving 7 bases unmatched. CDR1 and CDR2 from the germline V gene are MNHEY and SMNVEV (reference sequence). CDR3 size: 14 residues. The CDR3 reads CASSIGQDAGELFF. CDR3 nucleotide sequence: TGTGCCAGCAGCATAGGACAGGACGCCGGGGAGCTGTTTTTT.

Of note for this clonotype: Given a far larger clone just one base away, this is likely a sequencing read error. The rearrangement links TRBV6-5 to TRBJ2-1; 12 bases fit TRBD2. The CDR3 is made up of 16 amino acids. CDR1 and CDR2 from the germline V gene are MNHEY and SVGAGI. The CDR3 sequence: CGSSPHASGGAYEQFF. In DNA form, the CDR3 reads TGTGGCAGCAGTCCGCACGCTAGCGGGGGGGCTTATGAGCAGTTCTTC.

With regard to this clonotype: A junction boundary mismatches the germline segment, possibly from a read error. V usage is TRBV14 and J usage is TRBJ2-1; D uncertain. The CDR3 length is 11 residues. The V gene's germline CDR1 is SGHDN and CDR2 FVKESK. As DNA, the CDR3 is TGTACCAGCAGCCGCACAAATGAGCAGTTCTTC. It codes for CTSSRTNEQFF.

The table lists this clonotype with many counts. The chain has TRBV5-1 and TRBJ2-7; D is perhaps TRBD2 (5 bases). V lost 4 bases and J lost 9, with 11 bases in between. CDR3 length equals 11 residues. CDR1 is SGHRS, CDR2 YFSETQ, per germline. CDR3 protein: CASSTEEAQYF. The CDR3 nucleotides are TGCGCCAGCAGCACGGAGGAGGCGCAGTACTTC.

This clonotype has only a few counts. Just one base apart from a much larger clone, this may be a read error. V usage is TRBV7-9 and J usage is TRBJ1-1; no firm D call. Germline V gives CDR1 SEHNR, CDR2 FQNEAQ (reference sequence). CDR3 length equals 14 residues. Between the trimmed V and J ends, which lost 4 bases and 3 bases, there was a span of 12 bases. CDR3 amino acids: CASSSGRVYTEAFF. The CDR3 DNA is TGTGCCAGCAGCTCCGGACGGGTTTACACTGAAGCTTTCTTT.

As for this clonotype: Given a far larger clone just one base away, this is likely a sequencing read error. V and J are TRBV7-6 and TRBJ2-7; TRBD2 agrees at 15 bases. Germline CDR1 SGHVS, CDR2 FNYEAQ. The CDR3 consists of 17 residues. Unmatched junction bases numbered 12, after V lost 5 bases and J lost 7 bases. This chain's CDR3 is CASSPWTSGGALNEQYF. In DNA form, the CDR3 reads TGTGCCAGCAGCCCTTGGACTAGCGGGGGGGCCCTCAATGAGCAGTACTTC.

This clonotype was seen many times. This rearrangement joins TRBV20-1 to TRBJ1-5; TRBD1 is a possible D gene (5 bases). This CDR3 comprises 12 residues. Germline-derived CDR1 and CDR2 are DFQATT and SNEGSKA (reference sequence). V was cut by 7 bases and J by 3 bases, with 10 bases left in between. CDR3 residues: CSGQSANQPQHF. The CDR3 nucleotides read TGCAGTGGACAGAGTGCCAATCAGCCCCAGCATTTT.

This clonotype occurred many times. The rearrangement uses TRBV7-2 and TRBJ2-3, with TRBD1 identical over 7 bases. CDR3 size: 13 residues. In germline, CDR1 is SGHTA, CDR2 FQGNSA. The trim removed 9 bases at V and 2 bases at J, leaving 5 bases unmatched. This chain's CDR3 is CARGQEVTDTQYF. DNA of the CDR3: TGTGCCAGAGGACAGGAAGTCACAGATACGCAGTATTTT.

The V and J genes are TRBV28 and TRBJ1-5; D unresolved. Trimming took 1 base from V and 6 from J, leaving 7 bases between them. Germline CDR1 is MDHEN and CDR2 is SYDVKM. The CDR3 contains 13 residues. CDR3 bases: TGTGCCAGCAGTTTATTCCGGGGTCAGCCCCAGCATTTT. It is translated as CASSLFRGQPQHF.

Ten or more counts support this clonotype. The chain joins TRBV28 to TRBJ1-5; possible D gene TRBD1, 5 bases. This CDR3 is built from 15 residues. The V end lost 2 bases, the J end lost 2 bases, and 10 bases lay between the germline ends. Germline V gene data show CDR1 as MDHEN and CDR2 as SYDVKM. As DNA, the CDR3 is TGTGCCAGCAGTTTAGTAGGGGTAGGCAATCAGCCCCAGCATTTT. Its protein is CASSLVGVGNQPQHF.

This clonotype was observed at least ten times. The CDR3 protein is CSASWDRVVTEAFF. DNA for the CDR3: TGCAGTGCTAGCTGGGACAGGGTGGTCACTGAAGCTTTCTTT. The chain has TRBV20-1 and TRBJ1-1; 9 bases are a match to TRBD1. Trimming took 3 bases from V and 4 from J; bases not matched to a gene: 6. The V gene's germline CDR1 is DFQATT and CDR2 SNEGSKA (reference sequence). The CDR3 runs to 14 residues.

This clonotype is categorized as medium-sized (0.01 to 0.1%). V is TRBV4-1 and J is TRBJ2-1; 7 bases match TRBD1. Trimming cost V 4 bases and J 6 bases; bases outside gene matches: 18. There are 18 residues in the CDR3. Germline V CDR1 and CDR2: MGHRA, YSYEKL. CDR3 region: CASSPRSQRGPIVNEQFF. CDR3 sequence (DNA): TGCGCCAGCAGCCCACGCTCTCAAAGGGGGCCTATAGTCAATGAGCAGTTCTTC.

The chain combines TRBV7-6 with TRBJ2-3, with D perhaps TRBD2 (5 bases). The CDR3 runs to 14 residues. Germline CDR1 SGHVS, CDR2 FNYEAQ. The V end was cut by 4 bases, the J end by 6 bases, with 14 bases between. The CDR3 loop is CASSSSGPSDTQYF. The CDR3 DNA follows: TGTGCCAGCAGCTCAAGCGGTCCTTCTGATACGCAGTATTTT.

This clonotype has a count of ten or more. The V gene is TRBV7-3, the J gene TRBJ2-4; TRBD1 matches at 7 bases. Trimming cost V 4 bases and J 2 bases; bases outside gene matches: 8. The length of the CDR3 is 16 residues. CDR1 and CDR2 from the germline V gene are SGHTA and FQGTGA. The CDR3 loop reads CASSSPTGSTKNIQYF. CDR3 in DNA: TGTGCCAGCAGCTCCCCGACAGGGTCGACCAAAAACATTCAGTACTTC.

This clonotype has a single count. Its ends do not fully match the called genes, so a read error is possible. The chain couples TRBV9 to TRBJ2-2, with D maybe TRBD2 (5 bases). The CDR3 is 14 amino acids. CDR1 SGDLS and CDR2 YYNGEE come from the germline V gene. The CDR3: CASSGGRGNGELSF. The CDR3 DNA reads TGTGCCAGCAGCGGCGGACGGGGTAACGGGGAGCTGTCTTTT.

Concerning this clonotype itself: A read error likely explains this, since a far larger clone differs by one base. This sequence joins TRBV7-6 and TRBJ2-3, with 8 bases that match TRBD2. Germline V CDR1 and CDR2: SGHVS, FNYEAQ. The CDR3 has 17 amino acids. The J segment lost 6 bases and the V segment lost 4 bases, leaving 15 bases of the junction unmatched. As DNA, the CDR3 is TGTGCCAGCAGCTCGGCCCTCGGAGCGGGAGTATTGGATACGCAGTATTTT. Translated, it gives CASSSALGAGVLDTQYF.

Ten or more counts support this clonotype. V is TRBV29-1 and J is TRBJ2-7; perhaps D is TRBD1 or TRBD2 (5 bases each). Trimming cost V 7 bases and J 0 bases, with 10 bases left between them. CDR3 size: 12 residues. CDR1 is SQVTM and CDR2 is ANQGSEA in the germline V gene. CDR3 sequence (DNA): TGCAGCGCGAGGGACGCCTCCTACGAGCAGTACTTC. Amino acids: CSARDASYEQYF.

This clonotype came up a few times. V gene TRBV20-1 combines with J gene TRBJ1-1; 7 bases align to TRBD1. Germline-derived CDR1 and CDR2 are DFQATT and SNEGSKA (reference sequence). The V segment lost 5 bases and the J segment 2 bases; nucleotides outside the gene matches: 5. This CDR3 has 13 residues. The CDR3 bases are TGCAGTGCTTGGGACAGTTTCAACACTGAAGCTTTCTTT. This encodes CSAWDSFNTEAFF.

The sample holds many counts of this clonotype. The CDR3 DNA reads TGTGCCAGCAGCAGAGGACAGGGGCCCCAGCCCCAGCATTTT. Translation gives CASSRGQGPQPQHF. V and J are TRBV7-2 and TRBJ1-5, with 9 bases identical to TRBD1. The V and J ends lost 5 bases and 7 bases, in that order; junction bases with no gene match: 6. CDR1 and CDR2 (germline): SGHTA, FQGNSA. The CDR3 totals 14 residues.

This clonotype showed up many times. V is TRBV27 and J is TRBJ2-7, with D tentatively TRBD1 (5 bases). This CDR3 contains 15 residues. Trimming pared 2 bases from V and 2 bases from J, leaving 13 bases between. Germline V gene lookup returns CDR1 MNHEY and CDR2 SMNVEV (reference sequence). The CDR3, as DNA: TGTGCCAGCAGTTTACGGGCAGGGAAACCCTACGAGCAGTACTTC. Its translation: CASSLRAGKPYEQYF.

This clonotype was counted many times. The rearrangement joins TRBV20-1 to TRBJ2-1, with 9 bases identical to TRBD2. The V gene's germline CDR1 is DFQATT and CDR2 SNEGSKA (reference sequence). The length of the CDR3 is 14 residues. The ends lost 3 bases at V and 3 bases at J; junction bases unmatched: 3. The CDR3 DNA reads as TGCAGTGCTAGGCGGGAGGGCCTCTACAATGAGCAGTTCTTC. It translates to CSARREGLYNEQFF.

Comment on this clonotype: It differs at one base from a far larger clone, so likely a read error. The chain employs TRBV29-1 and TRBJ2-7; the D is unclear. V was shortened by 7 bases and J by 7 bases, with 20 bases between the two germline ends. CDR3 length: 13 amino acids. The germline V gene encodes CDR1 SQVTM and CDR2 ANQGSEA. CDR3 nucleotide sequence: TGCAGCGGGAGACGAGGCGCCTACAATGAGCAGTACTTC. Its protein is CSGRRGAYNEQYF.

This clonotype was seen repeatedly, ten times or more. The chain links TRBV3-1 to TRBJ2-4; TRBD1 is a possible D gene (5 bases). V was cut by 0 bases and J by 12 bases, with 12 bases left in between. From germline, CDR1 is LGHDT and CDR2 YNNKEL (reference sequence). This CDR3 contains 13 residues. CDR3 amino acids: CASSQDLTGYQYF. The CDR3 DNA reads TGTGCCAGCAGCCAAGATCTTACAGGCTATCAGTACTTC.

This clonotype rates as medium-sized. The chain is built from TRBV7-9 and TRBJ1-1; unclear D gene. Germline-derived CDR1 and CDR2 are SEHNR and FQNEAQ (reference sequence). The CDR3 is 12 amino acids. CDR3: CAAAGRVTEAFF. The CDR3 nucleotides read TGTGCAGCAGCGGGGAGGGTAACTGAAGCTTTCTTT.

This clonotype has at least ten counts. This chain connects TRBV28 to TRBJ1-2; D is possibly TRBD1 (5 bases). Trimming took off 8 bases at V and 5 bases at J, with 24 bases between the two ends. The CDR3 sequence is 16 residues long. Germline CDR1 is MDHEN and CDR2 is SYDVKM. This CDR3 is CASGGAANQLQYGYTF. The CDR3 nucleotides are TGTGCCAGCGGGGGAGCGGCGAATCAATTACAGTATGGCTACACCTTC.